This T cell receptor beta chain emerged from a study of STAT5B mutations in CD4+ large granular lymphocyte leukemia. The table lists this clone with a count of one. Its cognate antigen is unknown. General study results and limits: TRBV06-family usage was enriched in top patient clones (8/27) versus controls (2/35). Without putative leukemic clones, patient CD4-sorted repertoires remained more clonal than healthy CD4+ repertoires. No patients shared main leukemic clonotypes, though less than 30% appeared at low frequency elsewhere.

The survey-level immunoSEQ assay was used. The protocol was immunoSEQ multiplex PCR, while the TCRdb copy is restricted to in-frame clones and leaves out a portion. The profile shows about 30,000 clones, under 80% of them singletons. V was clipped by 5 bases and J by 1 base, with 9 bases between them. The CDR3 has 13 amino acids. CDR1 MNHNS and CDR2 SASEGT come from the germline V gene. The rearrangement joins TRBV6-1 to TRBJ2-7; D is undetermined. The sequence was collected from a human donor in good health. Sequencing input: CD4+ T cells from blood buffy coats. CDR3 region: CASSIEHSYEQYF. As DNA, the CDR3 is TGTGCCAGCAGTATTGAGCATTCCTACGAGCAGTACTTC.